This T cell receptor beta chain was documented in a study of T cells in Graves' hyperthyroidism and ophthalmopathy. Study details: Before any treatment, at initial diagnosis, peripheral blood was collected.

RNA transcripts served as the template for amplifying TCR beta CDR3 regions. The study used the HTBI primer set for a first-round RT-PCR of the TCR CDR3. TCRdb re-analysed the multiplex PCR reads in MiXCR, keeping a single row per CDR3 protein. The data show over 700,000 distinct CDR3 sequences, with around a third seen just once and less than 35% held by the top ten. It was considered stable Graves' hyperthyroidism when ophthalmopathy did not progress within 18 months. Together with thyroid ultrasound, orbital computed tomography, serum thyroxine and TRAb, clinical symptoms were used for diagnoses. The source of the PBMCs was less than 12 ml of fresh peripheral blood. V was trimmed by 4 bases and J by 5 bases, leaving 11 bases between them. Germline CDR1 ENHRY, CDR2 SYGVKD. The CDR3 covers 13 residues.

The sample was blood. The TCR originated in a woman in her thirties or forties with Graves' hyperthyroidism. V gene TRBV10-3 combines with J gene TRBJ1-1; TRBD1 is a possible D gene (5 bases). CDR3 in amino acids: CAISGEGRTEAFF. The CDR3 nucleotides read TGTGCCATCAGTGGGGAGGGACGGACTGAAGCTTTCTTT.